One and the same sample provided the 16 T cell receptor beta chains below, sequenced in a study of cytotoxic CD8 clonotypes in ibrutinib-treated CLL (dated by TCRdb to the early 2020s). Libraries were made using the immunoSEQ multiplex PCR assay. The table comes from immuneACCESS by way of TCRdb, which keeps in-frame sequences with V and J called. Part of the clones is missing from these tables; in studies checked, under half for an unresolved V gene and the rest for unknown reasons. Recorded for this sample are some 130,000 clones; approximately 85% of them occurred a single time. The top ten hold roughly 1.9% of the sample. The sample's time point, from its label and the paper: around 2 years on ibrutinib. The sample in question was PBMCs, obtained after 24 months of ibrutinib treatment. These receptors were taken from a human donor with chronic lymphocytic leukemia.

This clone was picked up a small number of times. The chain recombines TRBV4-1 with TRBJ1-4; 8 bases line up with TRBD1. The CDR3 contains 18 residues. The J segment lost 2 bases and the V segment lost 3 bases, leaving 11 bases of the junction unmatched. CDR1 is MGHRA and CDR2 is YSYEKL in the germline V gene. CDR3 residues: CASSQIQGGGYTNEKLFF. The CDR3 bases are TGCGCCAGCAGCCAGATACAGGGGGGAGGGTATACTAATGAAAAACTGTTTTTT.

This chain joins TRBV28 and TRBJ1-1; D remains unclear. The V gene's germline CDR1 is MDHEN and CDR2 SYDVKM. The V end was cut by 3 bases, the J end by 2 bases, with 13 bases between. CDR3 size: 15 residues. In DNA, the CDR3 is TGTGCCAGCAGTTTTTGGACGGCCGGTAACACTGAAGCTTTCTTT. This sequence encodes CASSFWTAGNTEAFF.

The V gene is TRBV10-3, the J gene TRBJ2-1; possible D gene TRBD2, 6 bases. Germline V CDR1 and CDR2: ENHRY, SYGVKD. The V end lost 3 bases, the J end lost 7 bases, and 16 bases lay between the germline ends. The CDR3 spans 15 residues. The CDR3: CAISDGLTRTNEQFF. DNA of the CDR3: TGTGCCATCAGTGACGGACTAACAAGGACAAATGAGCAGTTCTTC.

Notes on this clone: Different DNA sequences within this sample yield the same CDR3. The CDR3 DNA follows: TGCAGCGTTGACAGGGGAGACTCCTACGAGCAGTACTTC. This translates into CSVDRGDSYEQYF. The V gene is TRBV29-1, the J gene TRBJ2-7; tentatively, D is TRBD1 (6 bases). V was clipped by 3 bases and J by 0 bases, with 9 bases between them. The germline V gene has CDR1 SQVTM and CDR2 ANQGSEA. The CDR3 has 13 residues.

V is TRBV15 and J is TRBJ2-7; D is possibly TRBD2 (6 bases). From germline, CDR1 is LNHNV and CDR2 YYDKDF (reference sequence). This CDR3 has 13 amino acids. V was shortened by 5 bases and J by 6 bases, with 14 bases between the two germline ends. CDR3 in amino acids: CATSRGTHGEQYF. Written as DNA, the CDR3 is TGTGCCACCAGCCGGGGGACCCACGGCGAGCAGTACTTC.

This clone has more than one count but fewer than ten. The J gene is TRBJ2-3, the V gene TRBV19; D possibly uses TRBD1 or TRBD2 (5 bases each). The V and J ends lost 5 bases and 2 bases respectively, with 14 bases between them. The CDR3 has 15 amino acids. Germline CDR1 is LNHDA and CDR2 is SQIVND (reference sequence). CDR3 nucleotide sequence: TGTGCCAGTAGTGGGGTCGGGGCATCCACAGATACGCAGTATTTT. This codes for CASSGVGASTDTQYF.

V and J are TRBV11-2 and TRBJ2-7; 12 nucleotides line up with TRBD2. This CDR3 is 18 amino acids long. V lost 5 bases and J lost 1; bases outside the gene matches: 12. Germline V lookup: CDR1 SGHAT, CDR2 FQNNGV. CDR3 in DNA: TGTGCCAGCAGCCCCATAAAAAGGACTAGCGGGATATCCTACGAGCAGTACTTC. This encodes CASSPIKRTSGISYEQYF. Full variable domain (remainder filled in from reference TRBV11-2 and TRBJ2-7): EAGVAQSPRYKIIEKRQSVAFWCNPISGHATLYWYQQILGQGPKLLIQFQNNGVVDDSQLPKDRFSAERLKGVDSTLKIQPAKLEDSAVYLCASSPIKRTSGISYEQYFGPGTRLTVT.

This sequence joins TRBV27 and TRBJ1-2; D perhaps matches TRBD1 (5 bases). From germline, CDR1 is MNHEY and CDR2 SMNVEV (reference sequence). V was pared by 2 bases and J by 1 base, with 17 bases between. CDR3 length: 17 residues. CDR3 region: CASSLGGGGRFNYGYTF. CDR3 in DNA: TGTGCCAGCAGTTTAGGGGGGGGAGGCCGCTTTAACTATGGCTACACCTTC.

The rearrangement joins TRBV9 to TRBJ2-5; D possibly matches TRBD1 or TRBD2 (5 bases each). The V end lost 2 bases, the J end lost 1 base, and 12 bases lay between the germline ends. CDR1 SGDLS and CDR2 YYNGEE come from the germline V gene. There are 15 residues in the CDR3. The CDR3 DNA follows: TGTGCCAGCAGCGTCAGGGACCATCCCCAAGAGACCCAGTACTTC. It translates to CASSVRDHPQETQYF.

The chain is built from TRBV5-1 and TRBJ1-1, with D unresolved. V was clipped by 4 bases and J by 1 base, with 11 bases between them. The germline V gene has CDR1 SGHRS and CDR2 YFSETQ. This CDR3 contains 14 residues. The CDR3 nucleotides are TGCGCCAGCAGCCCCCTCGGAGCGAACACTGAAGCTTTCTTT. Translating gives CASSPLGANTEAFF.

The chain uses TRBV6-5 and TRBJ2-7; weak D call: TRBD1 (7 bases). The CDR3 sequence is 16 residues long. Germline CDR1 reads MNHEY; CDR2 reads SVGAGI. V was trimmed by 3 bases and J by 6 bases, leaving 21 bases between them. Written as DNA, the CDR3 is TGTGCCAGCAGTTATCAGACAGGGAGCGGGTCCGGCGAGCAGTACTTC. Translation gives CASSYQTGSGSGEQYF.

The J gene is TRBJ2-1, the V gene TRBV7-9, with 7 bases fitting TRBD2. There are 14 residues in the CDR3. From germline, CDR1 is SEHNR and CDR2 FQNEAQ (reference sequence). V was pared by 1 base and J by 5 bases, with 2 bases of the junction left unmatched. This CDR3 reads CASSLVGTNNEQFF. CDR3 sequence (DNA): TGTGCCAGCAGCTTAGTAGGGACTAACAATGAGCAGTTCTTC. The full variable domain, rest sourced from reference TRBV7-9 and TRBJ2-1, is DTGVSQNPRHKITKRGQNVTFRCDPISEHNRLYWYRQTLGQGPEFLTYFQNEAQLEKSRLLSDRFSAERPKGSFSTLEIQRTEQGDSAMYLCASSLVGTNNEQFFGPGTRLTVL.

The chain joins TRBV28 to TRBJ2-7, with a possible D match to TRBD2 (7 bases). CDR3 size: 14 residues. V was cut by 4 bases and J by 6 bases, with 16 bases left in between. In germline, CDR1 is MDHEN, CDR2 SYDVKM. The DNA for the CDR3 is TGTGCCAGCAGTTATCAGGGAGGGGGGAGCGAGCAGTACTTC. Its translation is CASSYQGGGSEQYF.

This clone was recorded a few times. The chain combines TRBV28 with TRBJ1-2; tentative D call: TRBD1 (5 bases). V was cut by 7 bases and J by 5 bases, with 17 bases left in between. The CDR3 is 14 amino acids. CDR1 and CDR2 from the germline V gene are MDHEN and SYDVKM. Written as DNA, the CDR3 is TGTGCCAGCACCTCGGAACGGGGGATTTATGGCTACACCTTC. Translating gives CASTSERGIYGYTF.

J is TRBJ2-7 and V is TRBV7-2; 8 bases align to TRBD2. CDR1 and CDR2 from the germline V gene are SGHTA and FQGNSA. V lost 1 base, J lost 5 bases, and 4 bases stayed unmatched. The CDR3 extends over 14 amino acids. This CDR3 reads CASSLGGRIDEQYF. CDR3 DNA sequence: TGTGCCAGCAGCTTAGGCGGGAGGATTGACGAGCAGTACTTC.

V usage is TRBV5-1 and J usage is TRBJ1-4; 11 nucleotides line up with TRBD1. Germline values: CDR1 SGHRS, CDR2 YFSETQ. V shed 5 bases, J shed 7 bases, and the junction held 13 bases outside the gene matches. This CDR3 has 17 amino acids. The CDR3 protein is CASRSGTGGVGSEKLFF. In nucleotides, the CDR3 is TGCGCCAGCAGGTCCGGGACAGGGGGAGTAGGGAGTGAAAAACTGTTTTTT.